This T cell receptor (beta chain) came from a study of cytomegalovirus exposure and HLA in healthy donors. The assay was immunoSEQ multiplex PCR, and TCRdb's table has in-frame clones only and misses some. The sample holds approximately 76,000 clones, about 93% seen once. This clonotype was sampled from a woman between 18 and 30 years old in good health and CMV-seronegative. The sequencing sample was made of PBMCs.

The DNA of the CDR3 is TGTGCCAGCAGCTTAGTACCAGCGGGGGGCCCATTCCAAGAGACCCAGTACTTC. It yields the protein CASSLVPAGGPFQETQYF. The J gene is TRBJ2-5, the V gene TRBV11-2; 9 bases align to TRBD2. The CDR3 sequence is 18 residues long. Germline assignment: CDR1 SGHAT and CDR2 FQNNGV. With V trimmed by 1 base and J by 1 base, 10 bases remained unmatched. The whole variable domain, remainder taken from reference TRBV11-2 and TRBJ2-5, is EAGVAQSPRYKIIEKRQSVAFWCNPISGHATLYWYQQILGQGPKLLIQFQNNGVVDDSQLPKDRFSAERLKGVDSTLKIQPAKLEDSAVYLCASSLVPAGGPFQETQYFGPGTRLLVL.